The T cell receptor beta chain described here comes from a study of T cell responses to AZD1222 COVID-19 vaccine. The protocol was immunoSEQ multiplex PCR, while the TCRdb copy is restricted to in-frame clones and leaves out a portion. The sample contains some 190,000 clones, 75% to 90% of which appear only once. Notes on this clone: Its antigen is as yet unknown.

Points from the study as a whole: No day 14 peak samples; only post-peak repertoires were characterized. Donors were chiefly white British, with a greater number of females, and clonal diversity was perhaps underestimated.

The CDR3 covers 15 residues. Germline-derived CDR1 and CDR2 are SEHNR and FQNEAQ (reference sequence). The ends were cut back, 3 bases at V and 5 bases at J, with 13 bases in the middle. The TCR was taken from an adult in good health. The source material was peripheral blood, sampled on day 0 of AZD1222 vaccination. V and J are TRBV7-9 and TRBJ1-4, with a weak D call TRBD1 (6 bases). CDR3 bases: TGTGCCAGCAGCTTCACGGGACACCCGAATGAAAAACTGTTTTTT. This gives the protein CASSFTGHPNEKLFF.